These 5 T cell receptor beta chains were all obtained from the same sample, sequenced in a study of human T cells and chemical hapten exposure. TCRdb recomputed calls from the RACE reads with MiXCR, one row per CDR3 protein. The sample yields more than 250,000 distinct CDR3 sequences, approximately 7.5% seen once. Time point: pre-sensitization, week 0. Specified treatment: therapeutic diphenylcyclopropenone sensitization with weekly scalp DPC. The source was whole blood, collected in connection with sensitization to the hapten diphenylcyclopropenone (DPC). Receptors originate from a man aged 18 to 29 with alopecia areata. Some clones in this sample may be carry-over from other donors' samples.

This clonotype has a handful of counts. This chain uses TRBV18 with TRBJ2-3; TRBD1 matches at 7 bases. V lost 7 bases to trimming and J lost 1 base; unmatched junction nucleotides: 2. Germline CDR1 reads KGHSH; CDR2 reads LQKENI. The CDR3 is 13 amino acids. The CDR3 spells CASFDRGTDTQYF. CDR3 DNA: TGTGCCAGCTTCGACAGGGGCACAGATACGCAGTATTTT.

The chain employs TRBV11-2 and TRBJ2-4; D unresolved. The CDR3 covers 17 residues. Trimming left V 0 bases short and J 0 bases short, with 12 bases between. In germline, CDR1 is SGHAT, CDR2 FQNNGV. CDR3: CASSLDSGFGAKNIQYF. The CDR3 DNA is TGTGCCAGCAGCTTAGATAGTGGTTTTGGAGCCAAAAACATTCAGTACTTC.

This clonotype has a handful of counts. The CDR3 sequence is CASIERGSETQYF. As DNA, the CDR3 is TGTGCCAGCATCGAGCGGGGGTCAGAGACCCAGTACTTC. The chain is built from TRBV2 and TRBJ2-5; the match to TRBD2 covers 8 bases. The J segment lost 4 bases and the V segment lost 7 bases, leaving 5 bases of the junction unmatched. The germline V gene encodes CDR1 SNHLY and CDR2 FYNNEI. The CDR3 consists of 13 residues.

The V gene is TRBV5-4, the J gene TRBJ1-1; possibly TRBD1 for D (6 bases). This CDR3 is 13 amino acids long. The V end was cut by 7 bases, the J end by 1 base, with 11 bases between. Germline CDR1 is SGHNT and CDR2 is YYREEE (reference sequence). The CDR3 DNA is TGTGCCAGCGGTGCACAGGGGAACACTGAAGCTTTCTTT. The encoded protein is CASGAQGNTEAFF.

This clonotype was seen more than once but under ten times. The V and J genes are TRBV4-3 and TRBJ2-3; D is perhaps TRBD1 (7 bases). Trimming took off 5 bases at V and 2 bases at J, with 23 bases between the two ends. Germline CDR1 is LGHNA and CDR2 is YSLEER. The CDR3 is 18 amino acids. The CDR3: CASSEGPTGDSVTDTQYF. For the CDR3, the DNA is TGCGCCAGCAGCGAAGGCCCTACAGGGGACTCGGTCACAGATACGCAGTATTTT.